Listed below are T cell receptor beta chains from one sample, sequenced in a study of blood T cell repertoires in COVID-19. Generated by immunoSEQ multiplex PCR, the TCRdb table keeps only in-frame clones and is missing some. Of about 530,000 clones in the sample, roughly 91% were seen once. What was sequenced was peripheral blood. All receptors come from a woman in her forties or fifties with COVID-19, enrolled during active disease. Both conserved end residues are part of each CDR3. The D gene is left open where the match is weak. Size values are once, few and many counts, or a class for expanded clones, and some rows have none.

clone size,D gene,V gene,J gene,CDR3 protein,CDR3 DNA
.,.,TRBV30,TRBJ1-1,CAWSGGGNTEAFF,TGTGCCTGGAGCGGCGGGGGGAACACTGAAGCTTTCTTT
.,.,TRBV21-1,TRBJ2-3,CARKRDCKSTDTQYF,TGTGCCAGAAAGCGGGACTGCAAATCCACAGATACGCAGTATTTT
.,TRBD2,TRBV28,TRBJ2-3,CASSFRIGGSSTDTQYF,TGTGCCAGCAGTTTCCGAATCGGGGGGTCTAGCACAGATACGCAGTATTTT
.,.,TRBV5-1,TRBJ1-4,CASRQSDTRRVKLFF,TGCGCCAGCAGGCAATCGGACACTCGGAGAGTAAAACTGTTTTTT
.,.,TRBV10-3,TRBJ1-1,CAISEEMNTEAFF,TGTGCCATCAGTGAGGAGATGAACACTGAAGCTTTCTTT
.,.,TRBV2,TRBJ1-5,CASRVDTPGEPQHF,TGTGCCAGCAGGGTGGACACGCCAGGAGAACCCCAGCATTTT
few,TRBD2,TRBV4-1,TRBJ2-7,CASSQERLADSYEQYF,TGCGCCAGCAGCCAAGAGAGACTAGCGGACTCCTACGAGCAGTACTTC
.,TRBD2,TRBV5-1,TRBJ2-3,CASSLAGLAGGTDTQYF,TGCGCCAGCAGCTTGGCCGGCCTAGCGGGGGGCACAGATACGCAGTATTTT
.,TRBD1,TRBV12-5,TRBJ2-1,CASGLVVTGVGNEQFF,TGTGCTAGTGGTTTGGTAGTGACAGGGGTAGGGAATGAGCAGTTCTTC
.,.,TRBV2,TRBJ1-1,CASSQRMSAEAFF,TGTGCCAGCAGTCAACGAATGTCAGCTGAAGCTTTCTTT
few,.,TRBV27,TRBJ1-4,CASSLRGGNEKLFF,TGTGCCAGCAGTTTGAGGGGGGGTAACGAAAAACTGTTTTTT
.,TRBD1,TRBV19,TRBJ1-2,CASTHGDSRYGYTF,TGTGCCAGTACCCATGGGGACAGTAGGTATGGCTACACCTTC
.,TRBD1,TRBV9,TRBJ2-2,CASSREGTGYVQNTGELFF,TGTGCCAGCAGCCGGGAAGGGACAGGGTATGTTCAGAACACCGGGGAGCTGTTTTTT
.,.,TRBV28,TRBJ1-4,CASRKKVATNEKLFF,TGTGCCAGCAGGAAGAAAGTAGCAACTAATGAAAAACTGTTTTTT
.,TRBD2,TRBV15,TRBJ2-5,CATQRTSGSQETQYF,TGTGCCACCCAGAGGACTAGCGGGTCCCAAGAGACCCAGTACTTC
.,TRBD1,TRBV5-1,TRBJ1-2,CASSLAGTGIEGYTF,TGCGCCAGCAGCTTGGCGGGGACAGGGATAGAAGGCTACACCTTC
.,.,TRBV5-4,TRBJ2-7,CASSQGGPLGYEQYF,TGTGCCAGCAGCCAAGGGGGACCCCTAGGATACGAGCAGTACTTC
.,TRBD1,TRBV27,TRBJ2-5,CASSSLTGGLGETQYF,TGTGCCAGCAGTTCCTTGACAGGGGGCCTGGGGGAGACCCAGTACTTC
.,TRBD2,TRBV5-1,TRBJ2-5,CASSLQAGGLVGETQYF,TGCGCCAGCAGCTTGCAAGCGGGGGGTCTCGTTGGGGAGACCCAGTACTTC
.,TRBD1,TRBV30,TRBJ1-6,CAWSFTGAVSPLHF,TGTGCCTGGAGTTTCACAGGGGCGGTTTCACCCCTCCACTTT
.,.,TRBV7-9,TRBJ1-2,CASGNRNSNYGYTF,TGTGCCAGCGGCAACAGGAACTCTAACTATGGCTACACCTTC